This TCR beta chain derives from a study of shared clonotypes between healthy human individuals. Template for every sorted-subset replicate PCR totaled 150 to 250 ng DNA, tens of thousands of T cell genomes. Data came from immunoSEQ multiplex PCR; TCRdb stores just in-frame clones and leaves some out. Among roughly 1.4 million clones listed, 98% were seen once. Germline CDR1 MNHEY, CDR2 SVGAGI. V was cut by 6 bases and J by 3 bases, with 15 bases left in between. CDR3 size: 14 residues. This TCR was sampled from a man aged 25 to 45 in good health. V gene TRBV6-5 combines with J gene TRBJ2-7; D not certain. The sequenced material came from naive CD4+ T cells sorted from blood. Noted subset: CD45RA+ positively selected. The CDR3 is CASRREYRIYEQYF. For the CDR3, the DNA is TGTGCCAGCAGGAGAGAATACCGCATCTACGAGCAGTACTTC.